Detailed here is one T cell receptor (beta chain). What it binds is unknown. The data derive from a study of T cell responses to AZD1222 COVID-19 vaccine. Broader study findings: Repertoire sampling occurred only after the peak T cell response.

Assay used: immunoSEQ multiplex PCR; TCRdb lists only in-frame clones, some missing. Of around 180,000 clones listed, around nine tenths are singletons. The source was peripheral blood, collected on day 0 of AZD1222 vaccination. The clonotype originates from an adult in good health.

Here the CDR3 DNA reads TGTGCCAGCAGTCAGGGCGTAGGGGAGCTGTTTTTT. Its translation: CASSQGVGELFF. The chain joins TRBV27 to TRBJ2-2, with D perhaps TRBD1 (5 bases). Looked up from germline, CDR1 is MNHEY and CDR2 is SMNVEV (reference sequence). The CDR3 covers 12 residues. Trimming stripped 5 bases from V and 8 bases from J, with 9 bases between.